This TCR beta chain is drawn from a study of blood T cell repertoires in COVID-19. Study background: COVID-19 samples collected from the United States, Italy and Spain covered acute and convalescent phases. PBMCs, B-cell-depleted T cells, or T cells were the source of the cDNA or gDNA that made up the material.

The length of the CDR3 is 16 residues. CDR1 and CDR2 (germline): LGHNT, FRNRAP. V dropped 5 bases and J dropped 6; count of bases not matched to a gene: 15. Original methodology: Quantification of nucleated cells was approximated via reference gene primer amplification. Clones were read by immunoSEQ multiplex PCR, and TCRdb kept only the in-frame ones, dropping some. V and J calls and clone size follow that table, whereas D and trimming were derived from the DNA. The sample consists of more than 85,000 clones, 81% of them appearing once. The genes are TRBV12-5 and TRBJ1-1; TRBD1 matches 7 bases. The sequenced sample consisted of peripheral blood. The sequence was obtained from a man older than 75 with active or convalescent COVID-19. CDR3 region: CASGPLRTGRLAEAFF. Here the CDR3 DNA reads TGTGCTAGTGGTCCACTTAGGACAGGAAGACTGGCTGAAGCTTTCTTT.